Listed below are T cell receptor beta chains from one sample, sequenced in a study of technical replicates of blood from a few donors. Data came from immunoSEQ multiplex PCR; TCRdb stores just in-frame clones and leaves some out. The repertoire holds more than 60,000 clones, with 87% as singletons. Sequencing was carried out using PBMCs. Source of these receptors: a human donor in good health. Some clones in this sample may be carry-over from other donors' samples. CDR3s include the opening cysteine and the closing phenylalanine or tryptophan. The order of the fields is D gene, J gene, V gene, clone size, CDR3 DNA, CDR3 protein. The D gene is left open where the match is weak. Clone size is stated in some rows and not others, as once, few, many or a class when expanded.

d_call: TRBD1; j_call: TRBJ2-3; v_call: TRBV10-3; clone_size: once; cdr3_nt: TGTGCCATCAGTTCGGGACAGGGGGCCTCAGATACGCAGTATTTT; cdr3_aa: CAISSGQGASDTQYF
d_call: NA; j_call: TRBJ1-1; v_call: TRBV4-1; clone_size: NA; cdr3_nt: TGCGCCAGCAGCCAAGAAACCAGGGATGGAGCTGAAGCTTTCTTT; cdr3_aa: CASSQETRDGAEAFF
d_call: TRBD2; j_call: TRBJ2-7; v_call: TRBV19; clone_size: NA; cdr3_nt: TGTGCCAGTAGTATGCAGGGACTACTCTACGAGCAGTACTTC; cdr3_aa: CASSMQGLLYEQYF
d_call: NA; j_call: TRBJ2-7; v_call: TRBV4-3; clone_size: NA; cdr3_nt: TGCGCCAGCAGCCCGAACAGGGAGTACGAGCAGTACTTC; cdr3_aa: CASSPNREYEQYF
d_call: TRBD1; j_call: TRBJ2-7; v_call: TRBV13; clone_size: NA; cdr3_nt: TGTGCCAGCAGCCCCTGGACAGGGGGAGGCGAGCAGTACTTC; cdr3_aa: CASSPWTGGGEQYF
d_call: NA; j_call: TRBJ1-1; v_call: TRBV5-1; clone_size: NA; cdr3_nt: TGCGCCAGCAGCTTTCTGGCAATTGGGCCGGCTGAAGCTTTCTTT; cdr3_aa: CASSFLAIGPAEAFF
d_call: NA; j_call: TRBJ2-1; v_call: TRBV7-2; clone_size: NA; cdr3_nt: TGTGCCAGCAGCTTAGCGGCGACAGTTTACAATGAGCAGTTCTTC; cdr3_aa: CASSLAATVYNEQFF
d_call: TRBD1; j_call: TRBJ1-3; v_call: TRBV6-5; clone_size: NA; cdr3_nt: TGTGCCAGCAGTTACAGGGGGCCTGGAAACACCATATATTTT; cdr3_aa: CASSYRGPGNTIYF
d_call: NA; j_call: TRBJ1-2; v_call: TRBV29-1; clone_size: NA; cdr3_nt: TGCAGCGTTGACTGGCAAAATGGCTACACCTTC; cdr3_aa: CSVDWQNGYTF
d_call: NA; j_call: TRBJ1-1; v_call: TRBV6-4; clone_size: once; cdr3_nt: TGTGCCAGCAGTGTTTACAGGAACACTGAAGCTTTCTTT; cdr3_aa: CASSVYRNTEAFF
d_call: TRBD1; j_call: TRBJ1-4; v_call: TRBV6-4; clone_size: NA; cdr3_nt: TGTGCCAGCAGTGACTCTTTGTTGGTTAAACAGGGGACCTCTAATGAAAAACTGTTTTTT; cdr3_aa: CASSDSLLVKQGTSNEKLFF
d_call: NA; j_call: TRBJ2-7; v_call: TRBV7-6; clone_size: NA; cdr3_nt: TGTGCCAGCAGCGCAAGGTACGGGAGCTCCTACGAGCAGTACTTC; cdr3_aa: CASSARYGSSYEQYF
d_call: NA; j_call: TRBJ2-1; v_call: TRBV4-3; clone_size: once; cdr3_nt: TGCGCCAGCAGCCAAGATATATCGGCTAGCGTAACCTACAATGAGCAGTTCTTC; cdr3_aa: CASSQDISASVTYNEQFF
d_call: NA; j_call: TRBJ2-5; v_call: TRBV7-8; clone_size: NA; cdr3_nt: TGTGCCAGCAGCTTATCAACTATCAAGAGAGAGACCCAGTACTTC; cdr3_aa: CASSLSTIKRETQYF
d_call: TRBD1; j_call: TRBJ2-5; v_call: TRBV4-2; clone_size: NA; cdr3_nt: TGTGCCAGCAGCCAAGAGGTGCGGGACAGGGGGGAAGAGACCCAGTACTTC; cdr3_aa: CASSQEVRDRGEETQYF
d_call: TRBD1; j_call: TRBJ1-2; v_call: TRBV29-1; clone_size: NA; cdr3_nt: TGCAGCGTTGAAGATCGGGACAGGGGAATAGGCTACACCTTC; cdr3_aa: CSVEDRDRGIGYTF
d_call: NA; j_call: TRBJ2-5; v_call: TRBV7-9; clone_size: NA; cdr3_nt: TGTGCCAGCAGCTTAGCTGGGAGGGAGACCCAGTACTTC; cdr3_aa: CASSLAGRETQYF
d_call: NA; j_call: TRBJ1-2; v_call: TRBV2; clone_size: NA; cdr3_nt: TGTGCCAGCAGTGAAGCTCCCGAGGGCTATGGCTACACCTTC; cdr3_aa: CASSEAPEGYGYTF
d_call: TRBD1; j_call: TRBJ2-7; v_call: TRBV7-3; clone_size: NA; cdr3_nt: TGTGCCAGCAGCTCCCGGGACAGCTCCTACGAGCAGTACTTC; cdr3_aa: CASSSRDSSYEQYF
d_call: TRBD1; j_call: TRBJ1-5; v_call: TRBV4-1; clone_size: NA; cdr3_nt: TGCGCCAGCAGCCAAGATGGGACAGGGTATGAGCCCCAGCATTTT; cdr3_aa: CASSQDGTGYEPQHF
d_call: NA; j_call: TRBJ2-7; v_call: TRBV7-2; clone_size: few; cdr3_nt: TGTGCCAGCAGCTTAGTCCGAGGACTAACCGCGGGCGAGCAGTACTTC; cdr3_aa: CASSLVRGLTAGEQYF
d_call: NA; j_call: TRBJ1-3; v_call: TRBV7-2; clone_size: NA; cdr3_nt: TGTGCCAGCAGCCTAACTTCTCAGGGTTTCACTGGAAACACCATATATTTT; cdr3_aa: CASSLTSQGFTGNTIYF
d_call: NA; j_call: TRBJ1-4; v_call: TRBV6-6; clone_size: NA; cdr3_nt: TGTGCCAGCAGCAGAACAGCCACCCGTTCGGAAAAACTGTTTTTT; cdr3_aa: CASSRTATRSEKLFF
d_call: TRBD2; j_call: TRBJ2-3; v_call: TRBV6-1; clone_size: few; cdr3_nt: TGTGCCAGCAGTGAAGAGGCGGGAGGGCGGGATACGCAGTATTTT; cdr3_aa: CASSEEAGGRDTQYF
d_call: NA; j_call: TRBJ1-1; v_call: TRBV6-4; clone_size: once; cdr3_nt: TGTGCCAGCAGTGTGGAGGCCAACACTGAAGCTTTCTTT; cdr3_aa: CASSVEANTEAFF
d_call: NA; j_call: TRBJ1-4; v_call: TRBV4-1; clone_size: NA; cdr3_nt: TGCGCCAGCAGCCAAGCAGGACTTAATGAAAAACTGTTTTTT; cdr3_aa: CASSQAGLNEKLFF
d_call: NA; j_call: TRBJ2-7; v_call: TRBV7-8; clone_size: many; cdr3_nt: TGTGCCAGCAGTCACTCCTCAGGGGACCTTTACGAGCAGTACTTC; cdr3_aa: CASSHSSGDLYEQYF
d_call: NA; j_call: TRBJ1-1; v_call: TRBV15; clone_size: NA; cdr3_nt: TGTGCCACCAGCAGAGATAAGAACACTGAAGCTTTCTTT; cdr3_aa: CATSRDKNTEAFF
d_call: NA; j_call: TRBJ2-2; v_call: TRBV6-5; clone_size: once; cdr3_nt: TGTGCCAGCAGTTATGGGGGGATCGGGGAGCTGTTTTTT; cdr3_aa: CASSYGGIGELFF
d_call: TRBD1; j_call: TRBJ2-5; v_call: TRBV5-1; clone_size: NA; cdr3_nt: TGCGCCAGCAGCTCCAGAAGGGACAGGGGGAGAGAGACCCAGTACTTC; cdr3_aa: CASSSRRDRGRETQYF
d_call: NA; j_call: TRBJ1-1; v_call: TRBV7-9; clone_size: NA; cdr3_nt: TGTGCCAGCAGCCTGGCGCTAGGGAACACTGAAGCTTTCTTT; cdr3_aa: CASSLALGNTEAFF
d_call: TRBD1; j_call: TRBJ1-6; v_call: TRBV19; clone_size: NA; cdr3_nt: TGTGCCAGTAGTGCTTACTATCTTACAGGGGGCGTCGGGTCACCCCTCCACTTT; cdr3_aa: CASSAYYLTGGVGSPLHF